The 14 T cell receptor beta chains below all came from one sample that was sequenced in a study of T cell repertoires and leukemia-associated antigens. TCRdb re-analysed the 5' RACE reads in MiXCR, keeping a single row per CDR3 protein. The repertoire holds approximately 12,000 distinct CDR3 sequences, about two fifths seen once, with roughly 33% in the top ten. No antigen has been identified for these receptors. The sample comprised CD3+ T cells sorted from blood and cultured. The receptors were sampled from a female donor in good health.

The V call is TRBV4-2, the J call TRBJ2-1, with 8 bases that match TRBD2. The CDR3 is 16 residues long. V lost 6 bases and J lost 4; bases outside the gene matches: 11. From germline, CDR1 is LGHNA and CDR2 YNFKEQ. The CDR3 nucleotides are TGTGCCAGCAGAGCGGTAGTCGGGGGGGCTTACAATGAGCAGTTCTTC. Encoded protein: CASRAVVGGAYNEQFF.

This clonotype occurred many times. The chain recombines TRBV11-3 with TRBJ1-4, with 7 bases aligning to TRBD1. This CDR3 contains 14 residues. Germline CDR1 reads SGHNT; CDR2 reads YENEEA. The V gene end was trimmed by 1 base and the J gene end by 8 bases; junction bases not matched to a gene: 4. The DNA for the CDR3 is TGTGCCAGCAGCTTAGGCAGGGGGGAAGAAAAACTGTTTTTT. Its protein product is CASSLGRGEEKLFF.

This clonotype was detected many times. V usage is TRBV4-3 and J usage is TRBJ2-2; possibly TRBD2 for D (6 bases). Germline assignment: CDR1 LGHNA and CDR2 YSLEER. The CDR3 sequence is 17 residues long. V lost 4 bases, J lost 8 bases, and 23 bases lay in between. The CDR3 loop reads CASSRESSGTFGGELFF. In nucleotides, the CDR3 is TGCGCCAGCAGCCGTGAGAGTAGCGGAACGTTCGGGGGGGAGCTGTTTTTT.

Sample share makes this clonotype medium-sized. The chain couples TRBV12-3 or TRBV12-4 to TRBJ2-1, with 8 bases aligning to TRBD2. J was trimmed by 4 bases and V by 1 base; bases with no gene match: 3. The CDR3 is made up of 15 amino acids. DNA of the CDR3: TGTGCCAGCAGTTTAGGGCCTAGCGGGTACAATGAGCAGTTCTTC. The encoded protein is CASSLGPSGYNEQFF.

This clonotype is judged medium-sized. The chain links TRBV7-2 to TRBJ2-2; TRBD2 matches 7 bases. V shed 0 bases, J shed 8 bases, and the junction held 6 bases outside the gene matches. Germline V CDR1 and CDR2: SGHTA, FQGNSA. CDR3 length equals 15 residues. The CDR3: CASSLASSGRGELFF. CDR3 nucleotide sequence: TGTGCCAGCAGCTTAGCTTCTAGCGGCCGAGGGGAGCTGTTTTTT.

This chain uses TRBV5-4 with TRBJ2-2; D call uncertain. Germline V gene data show CDR1 as SGHNT and CDR2 as YYREEE (reference sequence). Trimming removed 1 base from V and 8 bases from J, with 6 bases in between. The CDR3 loop spans 12 amino acids. The DNA of the CDR3 is TGTGCCAGCAGCTTGTTGAGGGGGGAGCTGTTTTTT. Protein product: CASSLLRGELFF.

This clonotype showed up just a few times. This chain links TRBV24-1 with TRBJ2-3, with a weak D call TRBD2 (6 bases). CDR1 and CDR2 (germline): KGHDR, SFDVKD. Deletions cut 0 bases from V and 3 bases from J, with 12 bases between. The CDR3 is 16 residues long. This CDR3 reads CATSDLKWAGTDTQYF. As DNA, the CDR3 is TGTGCCACCAGTGATTTGAAGTGGGCGGGAACAGATACGCAGTATTTT.

The CDR3, as DNA: TGTGCCAGCAGCGCCTCCACAGGGGCCTTCCACGAGCAGTACTTC. This encodes CASSASTGAFHEQYF. The chain employs TRBV9 and TRBJ2-7; 7 positions match TRBD1. This CDR3 has 15 amino acids. Trimming cost V 3 bases and J 5 bases; bases outside gene matches: 11. Germline CDR1 reads SGDLS; CDR2 reads YYNGEE.

J is TRBJ1-3 and V is TRBV6-5; a possible D gene is TRBD1 (5 bases). The CDR3 consists of 15 residues. V dropped 11 bases and J dropped 4 bases, with 21 bases sitting between them. Per the germline V gene, CDR1 is MNHEY and CDR2 is SVGAGI. The CDR3 region is CACGLKGLGGNTIYF. The CDR3 DNA reads TGTGCCTGCGGCCTCAAGGGGCTTGGCGGAAACACCATATATTTT.

This clonotype has at least ten counts. The chain links TRBV4-2 to TRBJ1-6; D might be TRBD1 (6 bases). Germline CDR1 LGHNA, CDR2 YNFKEQ. With 4 bases removed from V and 5 bases from J, the gap between germline ends came to 12 bases. The CDR3 is made up of 15 amino acids. The CDR3 DNA is TGTGCCAGCAGCCCAGGGGCCCTTAATAATTCACCCCTCCACTTT. This sequence encodes CASSPGALNNSPLHF.

This clonotype was observed a handful of times. V gene TRBV28 combines with J gene TRBJ2-7, with 7 bases fitting TRBD2. Per the germline V gene, CDR1 is MDHEN and CDR2 is SYDVKM. The CDR3 extends over 12 amino acids. The V gene end was trimmed by 7 bases and the J gene end by 7 bases; junction bases not matched to a gene: 7. Here the CDR3 DNA reads TGTGCCAGCACCCGAGCGGGAAAGGAGCAGTACTTC. Translated: CASTRAGKEQYF.

The chain's CDR3 is CATRRGAGIDYEQYV. The CDR3 bases are TGTGCCACCCGAAGAGGGGCAGGGATTGACTACGAGCAGTACGTC. V gene TRBV27 combines with J gene TRBJ2-7; D possibly uses TRBD1 or TRBD2 (5 bases each). The V end lost 10 bases, the J end lost 3 bases, and 22 bases lay between the germline ends. The CDR3 length is 15 residues. From germline, CDR1 is MNHEY and CDR2 SMNVEV (reference sequence).

For this clonotype: The conserved phenylalanine or tryptophan is not found at the CDR3 terminus, so this likely reflects a read error. The chain combines TRBV7-9 with TRBJ1-2, with unresolved D. V was cut by 5 bases and J by 8 bases, with 9 bases left in between. Per germline, CDR1 SEHNR and CDR2 FQNEAQ (reference sequence). The CDR3 is 11 amino acids. In nucleotides, the CDR3 is TGTGCCAGCAGCCCCGGAAAGGGCTACACCTCC. It is translated as CASSPGKGYTS.

For this clonotype: A junction boundary mismatches the germline segment, possibly from a read error. The chain joins TRBV7-2 to TRBJ2-1; D ambiguous. From germline, CDR1 is SGHTA and CDR2 FQGNSA. The CDR3 consists of 12 residues. The CDR3: CANSLWWYEQFF. CDR3 DNA: TGTGCCAACAGCTTATGGTGGTATGAGCAGTTCTTC.